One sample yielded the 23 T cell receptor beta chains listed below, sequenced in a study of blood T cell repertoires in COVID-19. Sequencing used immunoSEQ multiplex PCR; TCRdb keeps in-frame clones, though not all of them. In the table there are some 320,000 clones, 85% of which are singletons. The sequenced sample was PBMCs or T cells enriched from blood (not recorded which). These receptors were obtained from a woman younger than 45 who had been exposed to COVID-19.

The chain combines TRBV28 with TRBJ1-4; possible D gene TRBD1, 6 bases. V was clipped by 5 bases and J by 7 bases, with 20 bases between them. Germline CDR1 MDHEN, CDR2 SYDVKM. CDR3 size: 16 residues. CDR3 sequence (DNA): TGTGCCAGCAGTATTGGAGACAGGCTAACTGCTGAAAAACTGTTTTTT. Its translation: CASSIGDRLTAEKLFF.

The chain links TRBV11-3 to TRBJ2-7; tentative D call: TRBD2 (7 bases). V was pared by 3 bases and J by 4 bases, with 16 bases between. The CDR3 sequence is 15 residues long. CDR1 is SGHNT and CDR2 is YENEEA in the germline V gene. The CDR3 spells CASSLGADGGYEQYF. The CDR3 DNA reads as TGTGCCAGCAGCTTGGGGGCAGACGGGGGGTACGAGCAGTACTTC. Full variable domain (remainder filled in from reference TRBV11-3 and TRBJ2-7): EAGVVQSPRYKIIEKKQPVAFWCNPISGHNTLYWYLQNLGQGPELLIRYENEEAVDDSQLPKDRFSAERLKGVDSTLKIQPAELGDSAVYLCASSLGADGGYEQYFGPGTRLTVT.

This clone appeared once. Written as DNA, the CDR3 is TGTGCCAGCAGCTTAACAGGCGGGAGTGTCACCGGGGAGCTGTTTTTT. Its protein product is CASSLTGGSVTGELFF. This sequence joins TRBV7-2 and TRBJ2-2, with 7 bases fitting TRBD2. The V gene's germline CDR1 is SGHTA and CDR2 FQGNSA. The CDR3 has 16 amino acids. J was trimmed by 4 bases and V by 2 bases; bases with no gene match: 7.

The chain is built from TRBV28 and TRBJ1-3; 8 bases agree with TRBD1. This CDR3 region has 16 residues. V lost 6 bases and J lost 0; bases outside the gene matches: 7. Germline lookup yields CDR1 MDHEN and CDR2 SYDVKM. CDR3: CASSLDRALSGNTIYF. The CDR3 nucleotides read TGTGCCAGCAGCCTGGACAGGGCTCTCTCTGGAAACACCATATATTTT.

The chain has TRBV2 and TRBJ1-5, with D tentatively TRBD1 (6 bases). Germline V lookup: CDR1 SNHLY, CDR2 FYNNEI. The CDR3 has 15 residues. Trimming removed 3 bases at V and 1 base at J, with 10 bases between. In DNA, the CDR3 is TGTGCCAGCAGTGACCAGGGGACGAGCAATCAGCCCCAGCATTTT. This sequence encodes CASSDQGTSNQPQHF.

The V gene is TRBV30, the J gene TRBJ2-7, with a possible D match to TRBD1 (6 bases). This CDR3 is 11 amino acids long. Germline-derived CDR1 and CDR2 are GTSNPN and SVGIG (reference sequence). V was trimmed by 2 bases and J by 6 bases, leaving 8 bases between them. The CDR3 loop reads CAWSHRVEQYF. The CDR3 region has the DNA TGTGCCTGGAGTCACAGGGTCGAGCAGTACTTC.

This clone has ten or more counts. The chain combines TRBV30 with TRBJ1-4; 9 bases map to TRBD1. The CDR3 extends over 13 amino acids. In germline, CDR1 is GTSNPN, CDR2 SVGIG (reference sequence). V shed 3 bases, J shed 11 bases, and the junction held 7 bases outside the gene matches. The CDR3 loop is CAWRTDRGGKLFF. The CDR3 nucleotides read TGTGCCTGGAGGACGGACAGGGGAGGGAAACTGTTTTTT.

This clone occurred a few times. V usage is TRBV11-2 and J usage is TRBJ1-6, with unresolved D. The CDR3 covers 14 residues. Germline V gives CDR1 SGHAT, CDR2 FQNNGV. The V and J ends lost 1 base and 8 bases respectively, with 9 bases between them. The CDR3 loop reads CASSLAQAHSPLHF. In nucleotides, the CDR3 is TGTGCCAGCAGCTTAGCTCAGGCTCATTCACCCCTCCACTTT.

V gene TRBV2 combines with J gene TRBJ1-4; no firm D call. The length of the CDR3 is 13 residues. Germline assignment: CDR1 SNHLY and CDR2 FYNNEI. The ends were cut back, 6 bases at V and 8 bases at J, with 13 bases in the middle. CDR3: CASRLGGDEKLFF. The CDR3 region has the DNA TGTGCCAGCAGACTAGGCGGCGACGAAAAACTGTTTTTT.

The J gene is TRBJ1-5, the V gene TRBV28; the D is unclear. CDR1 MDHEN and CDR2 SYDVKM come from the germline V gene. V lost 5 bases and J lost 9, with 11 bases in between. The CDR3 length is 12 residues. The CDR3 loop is CASSERSLPQHF. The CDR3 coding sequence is TGTGCCAGCAGTGAAAGGAGTTTGCCCCAGCATTTT.

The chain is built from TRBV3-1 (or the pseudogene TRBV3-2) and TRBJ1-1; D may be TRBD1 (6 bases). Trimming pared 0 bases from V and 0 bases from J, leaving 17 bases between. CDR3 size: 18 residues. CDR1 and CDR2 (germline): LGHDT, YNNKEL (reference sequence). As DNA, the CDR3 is TGTGCCAGCAGCCAAGAGCAAGGGGGTTTAACTATGAACACTGAAGCTTTCTTT. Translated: CASSQEQGGLTMNTEAFF.

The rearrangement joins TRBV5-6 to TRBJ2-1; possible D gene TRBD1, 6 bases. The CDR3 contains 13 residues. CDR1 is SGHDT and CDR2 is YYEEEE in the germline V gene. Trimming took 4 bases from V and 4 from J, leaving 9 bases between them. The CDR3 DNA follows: TGTGCCAGCAGCCATCAGGGGTACAATGAGCAGTTCTTC. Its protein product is CASSHQGYNEQFF.

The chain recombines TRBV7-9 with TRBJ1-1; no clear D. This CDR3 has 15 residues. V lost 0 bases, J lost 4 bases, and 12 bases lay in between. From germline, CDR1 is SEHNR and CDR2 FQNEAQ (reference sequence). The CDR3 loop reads CASSLAPGGSTEAFF. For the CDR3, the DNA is TGTGCCAGCAGCTTAGCACCGGGTGGCAGCACTGAAGCTTTCTTT.

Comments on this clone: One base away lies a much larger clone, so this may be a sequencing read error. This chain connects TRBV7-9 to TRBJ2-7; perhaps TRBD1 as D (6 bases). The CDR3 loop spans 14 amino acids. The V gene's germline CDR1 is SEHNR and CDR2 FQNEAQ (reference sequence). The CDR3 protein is CTSSSWTDSYEQYF. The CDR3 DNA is TGTACCAGCAGCTCATGGACAGACTCCTACGAGCAGTACTTC.

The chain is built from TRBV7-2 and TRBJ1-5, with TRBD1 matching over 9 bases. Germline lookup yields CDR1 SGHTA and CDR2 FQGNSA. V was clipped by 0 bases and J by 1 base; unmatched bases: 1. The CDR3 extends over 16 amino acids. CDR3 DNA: TGTGCCAGCAGCTTAGCGGGACAGGGAAGCAATCAGCCCCAGCATTTT. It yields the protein CASSLAGQGSNQPQHF.

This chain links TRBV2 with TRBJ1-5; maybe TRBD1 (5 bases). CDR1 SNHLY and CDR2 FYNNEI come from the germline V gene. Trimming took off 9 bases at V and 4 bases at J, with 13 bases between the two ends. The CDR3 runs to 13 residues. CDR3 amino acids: CASGTARNQPQHF. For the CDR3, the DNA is TGTGCCAGTGGGACTGCGAGGAATCAGCCCCAGCATTTT.

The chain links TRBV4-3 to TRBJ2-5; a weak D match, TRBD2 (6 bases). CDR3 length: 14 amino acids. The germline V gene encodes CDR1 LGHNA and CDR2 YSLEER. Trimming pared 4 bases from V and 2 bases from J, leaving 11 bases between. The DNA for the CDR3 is TGCGCCAGCAGCCCTGGGACTCTACAAGAGACCCAGTACTTC. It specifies CASSPGTLQETQYF.

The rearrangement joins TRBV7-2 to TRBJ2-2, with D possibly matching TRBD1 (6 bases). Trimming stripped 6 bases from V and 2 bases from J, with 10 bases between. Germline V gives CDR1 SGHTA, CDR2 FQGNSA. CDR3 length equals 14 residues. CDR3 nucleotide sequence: TGTGCCAGCAGTGGACAGTTCAACACCGGGGAGCTGTTTTTT. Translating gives CASSGQFNTGELFF.

The CDR3, as DNA: TGTGCCAGCAGTCTCATCGGAGACTATGGCTACACCTTC. This translates into CASSLIGDYGYTF. The chain carries TRBV6-2 or TRBV6-3 and TRBJ1-2; D not resolved. CDR1 MNHEY and CDR2 SVGEGT come from the germline V gene. Trimming shortened V by 5 bases and J by 3 bases, and 10 bases separated the two germline ends. This CDR3 is 13 amino acids long.

CDR3 nucleotide sequence: TGTGCCAGCAGCCCGCTCGGGTCACAGGATAACATTCAGTACTTC. This translates into CASSPLGSQDNIQYF. This chain joins TRBV7-3 and TRBJ2-4; D possibly corresponds to TRBD1 (5 bases). V lost 5 bases to trimming and J lost 7 bases, with 18 bases between them. The CDR3 is 15 amino acids. Germline-derived CDR1 and CDR2 are SGHTA and FQGTGA.

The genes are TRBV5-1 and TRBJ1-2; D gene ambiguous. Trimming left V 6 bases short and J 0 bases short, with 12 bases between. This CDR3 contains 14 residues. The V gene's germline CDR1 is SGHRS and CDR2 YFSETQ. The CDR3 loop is CASNGGEANYGYTF. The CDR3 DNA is TGCGCCAGCAATGGCGGGGAAGCTAACTATGGCTACACCTTC.

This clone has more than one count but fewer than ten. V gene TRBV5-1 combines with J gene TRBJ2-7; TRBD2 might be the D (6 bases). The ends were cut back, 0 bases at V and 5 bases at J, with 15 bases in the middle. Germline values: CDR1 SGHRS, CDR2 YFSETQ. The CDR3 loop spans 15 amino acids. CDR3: CASSLEARGGNEQYF. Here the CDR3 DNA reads TGCGCCAGCAGCTTGGAGGCCAGAGGCGGGAACGAGCAGTACTTC.

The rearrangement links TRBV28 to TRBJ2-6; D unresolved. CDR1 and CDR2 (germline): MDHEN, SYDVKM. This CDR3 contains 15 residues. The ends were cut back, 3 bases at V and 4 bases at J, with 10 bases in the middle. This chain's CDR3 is CASSFTTSGANVLTF. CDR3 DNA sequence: TGTGCCAGCAGTTTCACTACATCAGGGGCCAACGTCCTGACTTTC. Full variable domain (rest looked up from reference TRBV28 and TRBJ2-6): DVKVTQSSRYLVKRTGEKVFLECVQDMDHENMFWYRQDPGLGLRLIYFSYDVKMKEKGDIPEGYSVSREKKERFSLILESASTNQTSMYLCASSFTTSGANVLTFGAGSRLTVL.